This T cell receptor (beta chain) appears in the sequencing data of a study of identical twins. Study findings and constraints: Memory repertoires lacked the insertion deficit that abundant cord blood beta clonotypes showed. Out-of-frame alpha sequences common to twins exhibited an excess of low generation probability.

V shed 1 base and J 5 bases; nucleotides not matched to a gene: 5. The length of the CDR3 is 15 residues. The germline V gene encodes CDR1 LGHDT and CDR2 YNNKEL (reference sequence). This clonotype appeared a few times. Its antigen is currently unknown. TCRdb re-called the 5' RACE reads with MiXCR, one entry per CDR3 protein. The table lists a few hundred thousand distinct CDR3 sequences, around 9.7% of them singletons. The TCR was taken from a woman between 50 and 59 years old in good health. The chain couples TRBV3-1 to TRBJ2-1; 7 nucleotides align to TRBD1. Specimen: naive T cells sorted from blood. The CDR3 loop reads CASSQVSQGNNEQFF. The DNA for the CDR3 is TGTGCCAGCAGCCAAGTATCACAGGGGAACAATGAGCAGTTCTTC.